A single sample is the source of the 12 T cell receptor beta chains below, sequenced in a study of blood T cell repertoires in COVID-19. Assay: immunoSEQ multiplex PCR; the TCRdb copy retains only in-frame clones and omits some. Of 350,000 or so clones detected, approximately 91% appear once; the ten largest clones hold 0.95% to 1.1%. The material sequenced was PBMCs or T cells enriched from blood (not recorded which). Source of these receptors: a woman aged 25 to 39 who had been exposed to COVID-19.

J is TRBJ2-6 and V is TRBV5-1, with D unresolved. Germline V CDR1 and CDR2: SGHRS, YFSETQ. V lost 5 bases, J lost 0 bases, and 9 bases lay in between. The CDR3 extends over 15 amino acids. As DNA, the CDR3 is TGCGCCAGCAGGGTACAGCCCTCTGGGGCCAACGTCCTGACTTTC. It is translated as CASRVQPSGANVLTF.

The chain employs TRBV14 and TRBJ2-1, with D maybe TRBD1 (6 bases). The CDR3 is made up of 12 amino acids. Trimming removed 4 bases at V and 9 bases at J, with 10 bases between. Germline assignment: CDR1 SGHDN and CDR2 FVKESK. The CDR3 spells CASSPKGVEQFF. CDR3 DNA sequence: TGTGCCAGCAGCCCGAAGGGGGTTGAGCAGTTCTTC.

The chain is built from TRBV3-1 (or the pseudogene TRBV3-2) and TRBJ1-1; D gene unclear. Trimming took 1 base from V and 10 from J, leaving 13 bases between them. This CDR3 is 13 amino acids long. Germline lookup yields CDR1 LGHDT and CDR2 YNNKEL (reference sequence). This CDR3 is CASSQAGIARAFF. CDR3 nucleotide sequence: TGTGCCAGCAGCCAAGCGGGCATAGCGAGAGCTTTCTTT.

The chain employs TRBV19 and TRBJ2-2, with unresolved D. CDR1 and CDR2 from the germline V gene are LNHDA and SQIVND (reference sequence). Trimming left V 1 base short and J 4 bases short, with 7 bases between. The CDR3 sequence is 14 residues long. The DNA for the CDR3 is TGTGCCAGTAGTATAGCTTCCGGCACCGGGGAGCTGTTTTTT. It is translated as CASSIASGTGELFF. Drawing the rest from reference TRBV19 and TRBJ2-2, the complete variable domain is DGGITQSPKYLFRKEGQNVTLSCEQNLNHDAMYWYRQDPGQGLRLIYYSQIVNDFQKGDIAEGYSVSREKKESFPLTVTSAQKNPTAFYLCASSIASGTGELFFGEGSRLTVL.

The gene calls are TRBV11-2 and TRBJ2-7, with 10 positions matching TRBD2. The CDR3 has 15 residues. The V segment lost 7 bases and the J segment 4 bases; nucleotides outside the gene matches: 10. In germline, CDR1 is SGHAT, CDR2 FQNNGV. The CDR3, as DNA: TGTGCCAGCACACCTATGGGACTAGCGCTATACGAGCAGTACTTC. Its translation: CASTPMGLALYEQYF.

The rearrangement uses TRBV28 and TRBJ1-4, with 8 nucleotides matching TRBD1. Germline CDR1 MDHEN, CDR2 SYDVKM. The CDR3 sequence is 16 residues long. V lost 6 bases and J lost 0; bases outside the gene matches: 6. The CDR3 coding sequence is TGTGCCAGCAGCCGGACAGGGCGGGCAACTAATGAAAAACTGTTTTTT. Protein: CASSRTGRATNEKLFF.

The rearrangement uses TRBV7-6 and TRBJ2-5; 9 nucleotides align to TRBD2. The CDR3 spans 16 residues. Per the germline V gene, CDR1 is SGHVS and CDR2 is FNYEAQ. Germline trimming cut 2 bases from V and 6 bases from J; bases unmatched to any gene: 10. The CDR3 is CASSLWGSGRFKTQYF. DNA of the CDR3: TGTGCCAGCAGCTTATGGGGCAGCGGGAGGTTTAAGACCCAGTACTTC.

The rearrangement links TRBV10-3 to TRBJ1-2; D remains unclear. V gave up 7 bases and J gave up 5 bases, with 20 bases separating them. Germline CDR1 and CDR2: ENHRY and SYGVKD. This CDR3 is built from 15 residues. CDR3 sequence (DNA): TGTGCCATCAAAACTTCGAGAGGGCCGGAGTATGGCTACACCTTC. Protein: CAIKTSRGPEYGYTF.

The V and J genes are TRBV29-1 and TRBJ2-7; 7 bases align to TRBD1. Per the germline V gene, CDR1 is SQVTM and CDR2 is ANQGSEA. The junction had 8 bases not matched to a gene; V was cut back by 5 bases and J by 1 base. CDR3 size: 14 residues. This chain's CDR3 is CSVRLGQASYEQYF. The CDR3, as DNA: TGCAGCGTTAGGCTCGGACAGGCATCCTACGAGCAGTACTTC.

For the CDR3, the DNA is TGTGCCAGAAGCGCAAACCGGGACAGGGGGCCCTTTCAAGAGACCCAGTACTTC. This codes for CARSANRDRGPFQETQYF. The chain carries TRBV5-3 and TRBJ2-5, with TRBD1 matching over 12 bases. TRBV5-3 counts as an open reading frame of uncertain function. The V gene end was trimmed by 4 bases and the J gene end by 2 bases; junction bases not matched to a gene: 12. The length of the CDR3 is 18 residues.

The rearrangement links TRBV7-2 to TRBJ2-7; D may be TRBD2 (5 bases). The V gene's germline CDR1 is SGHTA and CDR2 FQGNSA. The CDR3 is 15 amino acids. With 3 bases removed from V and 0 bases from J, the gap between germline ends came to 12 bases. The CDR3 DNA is TGTGCCAGCAGCTTTGAGCGGTTTCGCTCCTACGAGCAGTACTTC. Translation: CASSFERFRSYEQYF.

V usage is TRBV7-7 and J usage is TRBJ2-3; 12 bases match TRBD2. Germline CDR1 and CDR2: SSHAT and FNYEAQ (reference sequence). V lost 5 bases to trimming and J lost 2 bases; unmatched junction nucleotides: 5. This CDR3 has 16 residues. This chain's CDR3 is CASSAGLAGITDTQYF. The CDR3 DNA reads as TGTGCCAGCAGCGCCGGACTAGCGGGAATCACAGATACGCAGTATTTT.